The entry that follows covers one T cell receptor beta chain sequence. The antigen remains unidentified. The germline gives CDR1 SQVTM, CDR2 ANQGSEA. The ends lost 7 bases at V and 1 base at J; junction bases unmatched: 5. This CDR3 is built from 13 residues. This specimen comes from a study of vaccination effects on CD4 cells after COVID-19. After expansion with viral peptide pools in the ViraFEST assay, antigen-specific CD4+ T cells were sequenced. Culture proceeded for about ten days, and CD4+ T cells were then isolated. Either the BNT162b2 or mRNA-1273 vaccine was given to participants in two doses. The study found no prior SARS-CoV-2 infection in the vaccine recipients, who tested negative for nucleocapsid antibodies. At days 3 and 7, half of the medium was exchanged for IL-2 medium. TCRdb's table, derived via immunoSEQ multiplex PCR, lists solely in-frame clones and lacks some. Of 20,000 to 30,000 clones listed, over 60% are singletons.

J is TRBJ1-1 and V is TRBV29-1; 8 positions match TRBD1. This sequence originates from a human donor who received a COVID-19 vaccine. Some clones in this sample may be carry-over from other donors' samples. The specimen comprised CD4+ T cells from PBMCs cultured with SARS-CoV-2 spike peptides, sampled after COVID-19 vaccination. The CDR3 is CSANDRGNTEAFF. DNA for the CDR3: TGCAGCGCTAATGACAGGGGGAACACTGAAGCTTTCTTT.